One T cell receptor (beta chain) is described in this entry. In this sample, this clonotype turned up a few times. The clone's antigen remains unknown. No much larger clone is present one base from it, and per-base qualities are unavailable. Taken from the germline V gene, the CDR1 and CDR2 loops are SGHRS and YFSETQ. From the cysteine up to the phenylalanine, the CDR3 has a length of 13 residues. Only CDR3 DNA is held: 39 bases, read in frame from base 1. Between the V and J ends, shortened by 5 bases and 7 bases respectively, the junction contains 13 bases. The source of the sample is a study of T cells after yellow fever vaccination (dated by TCRdb to about 2019). General notes on the study: The SMART-Seq v4 Ultra Low Input RNA kit was used to prepare libraries from fractions with low cell numbers. Two healthy male donors made up the cohort, one aged 18 to 29 years and the other aged 30 to 40 years. Blood was drawn at multiple timepoints before and after primary and secondary immunization, with bulk PBMC replicates and cell subsets isolated. Bulk TCR alpha and beta repertoires were sequenced longitudinally to track T-cell clones before and after primary and booster YFV17D yellow fever vaccination. Summary of the overall study and its limitations: Compared with the primary T-cell response, the secondary T-cell response was weaker but faster, peaking on day 5 rather than day 15. Because only two donors were included in the study, the extent to which the findings can be generalized is limited. Computational filtering was required because FACS-sorted repertoires could contain abundant contaminating clonotypes from the bulk population. A small share of clonotypes was detected in both CD4 and CD8 compartments, with the overlap likely arising from convergent recombination. Most clones expanded after primary vaccination were re-detected after the booster (just under 97% of CD4 and around 88% of CD8), suggesting broad memory maintenance.

Sequencing used an Illumina NovaSeq 6000. TCR cDNA was made using 5'RACE template switching, a step that added a universal primer site and unique molecular identifiers. cDNA synthesis was primed from both the TCR alpha and TCR beta constant segments. Two PCR steps were used to amplify libraries, with sample barcodes and sequencing adapters being added in the second step. Sequencing of libraries was done on Illumina HiSeq 2500 (2x100 bp) or NovaSeq (2x150 bp). As for the authors' bioinformatics: MIGEC handled demultiplexing of reads and collapsing into UMI consensus sequences, while MiXCR performed V(D)J alignment. Using edgeR on replicate PBMC samples, clonotypes were called vaccine-responding if FDR was below 0.01 and the log2 fold change was above 5 up to day 15. Bulk clonotypes were assigned CD4 or CD8 identity according to which sequenced CD4 or CD8 repertoire held them at higher abundance. The public reads were reanalyzed by TCRdb: fastp trimming at Q25, MiXCR alignment, in-frame beta chains only. Here each entry gathers all rows of one CDR3 protein and keeps the most common genes and DNA. TCRdb assigned the V and J calls; the authors' analysis was not used. Present in this sample are about 320,000 distinct CDR3 sequences, around 10% of which were seen just once. The top ten clonotypes cover approximately 3.3% of the sample.

The treatment or condition label on this specimen signifies: live attenuated yellow fever vaccine strain. PBMCs were isolated from peripheral blood using a standard Ficoll-Paque protocol. Dynabeads CD4 and CD8 positive selection kits were used to isolate CD4 and CD8 T-cell fractions. RNA was extracted with TriZol from bulk PBMCs, CD4 and CD8 fractions, and dextramer-positive and dextramer-negative fractions. Sequences were derived from CD4+ T cells sorted from PBMCs, sampled 45 days after the yellow fever booster vaccination. The rearranged segments are TRBV5-1 and TRBJ1-3, with the D gene not clear enough to name. The sequence was obtained from a man aged 18 to 30 who received the YFV17D yellow fever vaccine. CDR3 loop: CASRTGQENTIYF. The sequenced DNA: TGCGCCAGCAGGACGGGTCAGGAGAACACCATATATTTT.